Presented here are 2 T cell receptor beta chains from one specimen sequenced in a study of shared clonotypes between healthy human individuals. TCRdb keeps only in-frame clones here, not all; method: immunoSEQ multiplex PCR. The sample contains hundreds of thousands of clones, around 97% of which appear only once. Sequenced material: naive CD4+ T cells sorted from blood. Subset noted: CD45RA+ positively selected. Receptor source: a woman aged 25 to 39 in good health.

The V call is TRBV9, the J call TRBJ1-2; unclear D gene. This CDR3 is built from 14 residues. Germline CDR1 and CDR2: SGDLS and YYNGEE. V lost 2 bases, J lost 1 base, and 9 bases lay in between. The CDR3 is CASSVTGINYGYTF. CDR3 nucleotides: TGTGCCAGCAGCGTCACTGGGATTAACTATGGCTACACCTTC.

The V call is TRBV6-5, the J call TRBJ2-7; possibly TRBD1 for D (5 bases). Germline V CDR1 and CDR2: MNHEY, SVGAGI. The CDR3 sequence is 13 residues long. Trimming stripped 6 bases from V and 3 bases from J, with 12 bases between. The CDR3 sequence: CASSAGRDYEQYF. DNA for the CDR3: TGTGCCAGCAGCGCAGGCAGGGACTACGAGCAGTACTTC.